The 21 T cell receptor beta chains below come from one sample, sequenced in a study of cytomegalovirus exposure and HLA in healthy donors. PCR involved 60 Vbeta and 13 Jbeta primers. The repertoire was sequenced with immunoSEQ multiplex PCR; TCRdb's copy has only in-frame clones and lacks some. This table has around 110,000 clones, around 80% appearing once. The material sequenced was PBMCs. Receptor source: a man aged 30 to 45 in good health and CMV-seropositive.

The V gene is TRBV6-1, the J gene TRBJ2-1, with no clear D. Germline V CDR1 and CDR2: MNHNS, SASEGT. CDR3 size: 13 residues. Trimming removed 11 bases from V and 0 bases from J, with 11 bases in between. CDR3 sequence (DNA): TGTGCCTCCCGAGCAAGCTCCTACAATGAGCAGTTCTTC. This gives the protein CASRASSYNEQFF.

The rearrangement links TRBV5-4 to TRBJ2-1; tentatively, D is TRBD2 (6 bases). The germline V gene has CDR1 SGHNT and CDR2 YYREEE (reference sequence). The CDR3 totals 12 residues. Trimming took off 0 bases at V and 9 bases at J, with 7 bases between the two ends. CDR3 sequence reads: CASSLEEGEQFF. DNA of the CDR3: TGTGCCAGCAGCTTGGAGGAGGGTGAGCAGTTCTTC.

CDR3 nucleotides: TGCGCCAGCAGCCCGTTGCGGGGGGTGGGTGAGCAGTTCTTC. Its protein product is CASSPLRGVGEQFF. This rearrangement joins TRBV5-1 to TRBJ2-1, with TRBD2 identical over 8 bases. The J segment lost 9 bases and the V segment lost 4 bases, leaving 9 bases of the junction unmatched. CDR3 length equals 14 residues. Germline CDR1 is SGHRS and CDR2 is YFSETQ.

The chain uses TRBV9 and TRBJ1-3; TRBD1 might be the D (5 bases). Trimming removed 3 bases at V and 3 bases at J, with 7 bases between. Germline V lookup: CDR1 SGDLS, CDR2 YYNGEE. The CDR3 sequence is 13 residues long. The CDR3 spells CASSAGYGNTIYF. The CDR3 DNA is TGTGCCAGCAGCGCAGGGTATGGAAACACCATATATTTT.

The genes are TRBV5-1 and TRBJ1-2, with D unclear. Germline V gives CDR1 SGHRS, CDR2 YFSETQ. The CDR3 consists of 13 residues. V lost 4 bases to trimming and J lost 3 bases, with 10 bases between them. The CDR3 nucleotides are TGCGCCAGCAGCATTAGGGAGGACTATGGCTACACCTTC. Protein product: CASSIREDYGYTF.

The rearrangement uses TRBV9 and TRBJ1-4; tentatively, D is TRBD1 (5 bases). The CDR3 is 16 amino acids. The germline V gene encodes CDR1 SGDLS and CDR2 YYNGEE. V lost 0 bases, J lost 4 bases, and 13 bases lay in between. CDR3 sequence: CASSVAGRGLNEKLFF. DNA for the CDR3: TGTGCCAGCAGCGTAGCGGGGAGGGGCCTTAATGAAAAACTGTTTTTT.

The CDR3 is CASSFGGGALNTQYF. CDR3 DNA sequence: TGTGCCAGCAGCTTTGGTGGGGGGGCCCTCAATACGCAGTATTTT. The gene calls are TRBV2 and TRBJ2-3, with a weak D call TRBD2 (7 bases). From germline, CDR1 is SNHLY and CDR2 FYNNEI. V dropped 6 bases and J dropped 7 bases, with 20 bases sitting between them. The CDR3 consists of 15 residues.

This sequence joins TRBV19 and TRBJ1-6; D uncertain. This CDR3 comprises 16 residues. With 7 bases removed from V and 0 bases from J, the gap between germline ends came to 13 bases. Per the germline V gene, CDR1 is LNHDA and CDR2 is SQIVND (reference sequence). DNA for the CDR3: TGTGCCAGTACCCGGGAGTGGAGCTCCTATAATTCACCCCTCCACTTT. Translating gives CASTREWSSYNSPLHF.

The V gene is TRBV5-8, the J gene TRBJ1-2, with D unclear. Germline CDR1 reads SGHTS; CDR2 reads YDEGEE. Trimming left V 6 bases short and J 6 bases short, with 18 bases between. CDR3 length equals 14 residues. The CDR3, as DNA: TGTGCCAGCAACCAGCGGGAGTTTGTGCATGGCTACACCTTC. As protein: CASNQREFVHGYTF.

J is TRBJ2-1 and V is TRBV5-4; possible D gene TRBD1, 6 bases. Germline V gene lookup returns CDR1 SGHNT and CDR2 YYREEE (reference sequence). The V gene lost 4 bases and the J gene lost 7 bases, with 15 bases spanning the gap. CDR3 length: 14 amino acids. CDR3 coding DNA: TGTGCCAGCAGCGCATACAGGGATTCGAATGAGCAGTTCTTC. It codes for CASSAYRDSNEQFF.

This clone has just one count. V is TRBV5-4 and J is TRBJ1-2, with D perhaps matching TRBD1 (5 bases). In germline, CDR1 is SGHNT, CDR2 YYREEE (reference sequence). This CDR3 has 14 amino acids. Trimming removed 4 bases at V and 3 bases at J, with 13 bases between. This CDR3 reads CASSQDTVYYGYTF. CDR3 sequence (DNA): TGTGCCAGCAGCCAGGACACTGTTTACTATGGCTACACCTTC.

In this sample, this clone turned up once. The chain combines TRBV28 with TRBJ1-2; D remains unclear. The V gene lost 10 bases and the J gene lost 5 bases, with 14 bases spanning the gap. The germline gives CDR1 MDHEN, CDR2 SYDVKM. This CDR3 is 12 amino acids long. The CDR3 protein is CATGRSLYGYTF. The DNA of the CDR3 is TGTGCCACCGGGAGGAGTCTATATGGCTACACCTTC.

CDR3 amino acids: CASTAGLQNYGYTF. In DNA form, the CDR3 reads TGTGCCAGCACCGCGGGACTGCAGAACTATGGCTACACCTTC. This chain joins TRBV6-5 and TRBJ1-2; D perhaps matches TRBD1 (5 bases). Trimming took 7 bases from V and 2 from J, leaving 14 bases between them. The CDR3 contains 14 residues. Germline assignment: CDR1 MNHEY and CDR2 SVGAGI.

The CDR3 sequence: CASSLDTAGPQYF. The CDR3 DNA is TGCGCCAGCAGCTTGGACACTGCGGGACCCCAGTACTTC. V and J are TRBV5-1 and TRBJ2-5; a weak D match, TRBD2 (6 bases). The length of the CDR3 is 13 residues. Germline-derived CDR1 and CDR2 are SGHRS and YFSETQ. The V gene lost 0 bases and the J gene lost 9 bases, with 12 bases spanning the gap.

V gene TRBV7-9 combines with J gene TRBJ2-1, with TRBD1 matching over 9 bases. Per germline, CDR1 SEHNR and CDR2 FQNEAQ (reference sequence). V trimming: 1 base; J trimming: 8 bases; junction bases outside the gene matches: 6. The CDR3 is 15 amino acids. The CDR3 sequence: CASSLDRGLYHEQFF. In nucleotides, the CDR3 is TGTGCCAGCAGCTTAGACAGGGGGCTATATCATGAGCAGTTCTTC. Together with reference TRBV7-9 and TRBJ2-1, the CDR3 gives the full variable domain: DTGVSQNPRHKITKRGQNVTFRCDPISEHNRLYWYRQTLGQGPEFLTYFQNEAQLEKSRLLSDRFSAERPKGSFSTLEIQRTEQGDSAMYLCASSLDRGLYHEQFFGPGTRLTVL.

This clone was detected once. The V and J genes are TRBV6-5 and TRBJ2-7; D ambiguous. V lost 4 bases to trimming and J lost 4 bases, with 14 bases between them. This CDR3 comprises 14 residues. Germline lookup yields CDR1 MNHEY and CDR2 SVGAGI. CDR3 region: CASSSPWRPYEQYV. CDR3 coding DNA: TGTGCCAGCAGTTCTCCGTGGAGACCGTACGAGCAGTACGTC.

The rearrangement joins TRBV5-4 to TRBJ2-2, with a weak D call TRBD2 (5 bases). This CDR3 contains 16 residues. CDR1 and CDR2 (germline): SGHNT, YYREEE (reference sequence). Trimming left V 2 bases short and J 6 bases short, with 17 bases between. The CDR3 region is CASSFGGDRSAGELFF. DNA for the CDR3: TGTGCCAGCAGCTTTGGAGGAGACCGAAGCGCCGGGGAGCTGTTTTTT. Variable domain in full (rest from reference TRBV5-4 and TRBJ2-2): ETGVTQSPTHLIKTRGQQVTLRCSSQSGHNTVSWYQQALGQGPQFIFQYYREEENGRGNFPPRFSGLQFPNYSSELNVNALELDDSALYLCASSFGGDRSAGELFFGEGSRLTVL.

The rearrangement uses TRBV5-1 and TRBJ2-1; 15 positions match TRBD2. The germline V gene encodes CDR1 SGHRS and CDR2 YFSETQ. V gave up 4 bases and J gave up 9 bases; unmatched junction bases: 5. The CDR3 covers 15 residues. The CDR3 region is CASSAGLAGGFEQFF. Here the CDR3 DNA reads TGCGCCAGCAGCGCGGGACTAGCGGGGGGCTTTGAGCAGTTCTTC.

This clone is judged medium-sized (0.01 to 0.1%). The chain has TRBV27 and TRBJ2-7; perhaps TRBD1 as D (6 bases). Trimming left V 4 bases short and J 6 bases short, with 13 bases between. Germline V lookup: CDR1 MNHEY, CDR2 SMNVEV (reference sequence). The CDR3 has 13 amino acids. The CDR3, as DNA: TGTGCCAGCAGTTATACAGGGATGGGCGAGCAGTACTTC. Residues: CASSYTGMGEQYF.

The chain joins TRBV2 to TRBJ1-2; weak D call: TRBD1 (5 bases). This CDR3 comprises 13 residues. V lost 5 bases and J 7 bases, leaving 14 bases between the germline ends. The germline V gene encodes CDR1 SNHLY and CDR2 FYNNEI. CDR3 sequence: CASSPDSTGGYTF. The DNA for the CDR3 is TGTGCCAGCAGTCCCGACAGTACAGGTGGCTACACCTTC.

This clone was observed a single time. The chain uses TRBV7-2 and TRBJ2-1; no clear D. The germline V and J ends were trimmed by 0 bases and 0 bases, with 6 bases remaining between them. The germline V gene encodes CDR1 SGHTA and CDR2 FQGNSA. The CDR3 covers 15 residues. CDR3 residues: CASSLAYSSYNEQFF. CDR3 bases: TGTGCCAGCAGCTTAGCGTACAGCTCCTACAATGAGCAGTTCTTC.